One sample yielded the 10 T cell receptor beta chains listed below, sequenced in a study of human T cells and chemical hapten exposure. Time point reported: patch test 1, 2 weeks after DPC sensitization. The treatment: therapeutic diphenylcyclopropenone sensitization with weekly scalp DPC. Via MiXCR, TCRdb re-called the RACE reads, giving one row per CDR3 protein. Among about 120,000 distinct CDR3 sequences, 12% to 15% were seen once, and the ten largest hold 0.9% to 0.95%. Sequenced material: whole blood, taken in connection with sensitization to the hapten diphenylcyclopropenone (DPC). These receptors were collected from a man younger than 35 with alopecia areata. Some clones in this sample may be carry-over from other donors' samples.

This clonotype was observed at least ten times. The chain carries TRBV14 and TRBJ1-3, with TRBD1 identical over 7 bases. The CDR3 is 19 amino acids. The V segment lost 1 base and the J segment 4 bases; nucleotides outside the gene matches: 16. The germline CDR1 and CDR2 sequences are SGHDN and FVKESK. CDR3 residues: CASSQVRVGQSLLGNTIYF. In nucleotides, the CDR3 is TGTGCCAGCAGCCAAGTCCGCGTGGGACAGTCCCTCTTAGGAAACACCATATATTTT.

This clonotype was observed a few times. This rearrangement joins TRBV28 to TRBJ2-4; D unclear. The CDR3 runs 16 residues. The V end lost 5 bases, the J end lost 3 bases, and 17 bases lay between the germline ends. CDR1 MDHEN and CDR2 SYDVKM come from the germline V gene. The CDR3 reads CASSPMSLVHKNIQYF. CDR3 bases: TGTGCCAGCAGTCCCATGAGCCTCGTACACAAAAACATTCAGTACTTC. Combining the CDR3 with reference TRBV28 and TRBJ2-4 gives the whole variable domain DVKVTQSSRYLVKRTGEKVFLECVQDMDHENMFWYRQDPGLGLRLIYFSYDVKMKEKGDIPEGYSVSREKKERFSLILESASTNQTSMYLCASSPMSLVHKNIQYFGAGTRLSVL.

This clonotype turned up a few times. V gene TRBV7-2 combines with J gene TRBJ2-7, with D possibly matching TRBD2 (6 bases). This CDR3 is built from 14 residues. Germline CDR1 reads SGHTA; CDR2 reads FQGNSA. Trimming removed 3 bases from V and 2 bases from J, with 11 bases in between. The CDR3 here is CASSFRDFPYEQYF. CDR3 coding DNA: TGTGCCAGCAGCTTCCGGGACTTCCCCTACGAGCAGTACTTC.

This chain connects TRBV7-2 to TRBJ2-2; D gene ambiguous. Germline V gene sequence: CDR1 SGHTA, CDR2 FQGNSA. The V end lost 1 base, the J end lost 1 base, and 7 bases lay between the germline ends. The CDR3 has 15 residues. The CDR3 here is CASSLDYQNTGELFF. The CDR3 nucleotides are TGTGCCAGCAGCTTAGATTACCAGAACACCGGGGAGCTGTTTTTT.

The table lists this clonotype with a few counts. The chain combines TRBV7-9 with TRBJ1-3; the D is unclear. The V gene lost 0 bases and the J gene lost 3 bases, with 9 bases spanning the gap. CDR1 and CDR2 (germline): SEHNR, FQNEAQ (reference sequence). The CDR3 is made up of 15 amino acids. The DNA of the CDR3 is TGTGCCAGCAGCTTAGCGCTCCAGCTTGGAAACACCATATATTTT. It yields the protein CASSLALQLGNTIYF.

This clonotype came up a few times. The genes are TRBV6-1 and TRBJ2-2, with a possible D match to TRBD2 (5 bases). Germline V CDR1 and CDR2: MNHNS, SASEGT. V was trimmed by 5 bases and J by 6 bases, leaving 13 bases between them. The CDR3 covers 14 residues. CDR3 amino acids: CASSYLRGAGELFF. As DNA, the CDR3 is TGTGCCAGCAGTTACCTTCGGGGAGCCGGGGAGCTGTTTTTT.

The genes are TRBV5-1 and TRBJ2-4; 7 nucleotides line up with TRBD1. The CDR3 length is 15 residues. The trim removed 4 bases at V and 10 bases at J, leaving 14 bases unmatched. Germline V CDR1 and CDR2: SGHRS, YFSETQ. In nucleotides, the CDR3 is TGCGCCAGCAGCGCGACAGGGCGGACAATAAGGATTCAGTACTTC. This translates into CASSATGRTIRIQYF. Variable domain in full (rest from reference TRBV5-1 and TRBJ2-4): KAGVTQTPRYLIKTRGQQVTLSCSPISGHRSVSWYQQTPGQGLQFLFEYFSETQRNKGNFPGRFSGRQFSNSRSEMNVSTLELGDSALYLCASSATGRTIRIQYFGAGTRLSVL.

There are a few counts of this clonotype. V is TRBV19 and J is TRBJ1-2; no definite D call. From germline, CDR1 is LNHDA and CDR2 SQIVND (reference sequence). CDR3 length equals 15 residues. Trimming cost V 1 base and J 2 bases, with 11 bases left between them. For the CDR3, the DNA is TGTGCCAGTAGTATAGCGTCATTCGTGAACTATGGCTACACCTTC. Encoded protein: CASSIASFVNYGYTF.

This clonotype appeared a few times. The V call is TRBV6-4, the J call TRBJ1-5; possible D gene TRBD1, 5 bases. The length of the CDR3 is 14 residues. CDR1 MRHNA and CDR2 SNTAGT come from the germline V gene. The V gene lost 5 bases and the J gene lost 4 bases, with 12 bases spanning the gap. The CDR3 region has the DNA TGTGCCAGCAGTACTAAGGGGAAAAATCAGCCCCAGCATTTT. This gives the protein CASSTKGKNQPQHF.

This clonotype turned up a few times. The chain is built from TRBV6-6 and TRBJ1-6; 9 bases line up with TRBD1. The germline gives CDR1 MNHNY, CDR2 SVGAGI (reference sequence). The V gene end was trimmed by 5 bases and the J gene end by 9 bases; junction bases not matched to a gene: 5. CDR3 length: 14 amino acids. The CDR3 loop is CASSNGTGFSPLHF. The CDR3 region has the DNA TGTGCCAGCAGTAACGGGACAGGGTTTTCACCCCTCCACTTT.